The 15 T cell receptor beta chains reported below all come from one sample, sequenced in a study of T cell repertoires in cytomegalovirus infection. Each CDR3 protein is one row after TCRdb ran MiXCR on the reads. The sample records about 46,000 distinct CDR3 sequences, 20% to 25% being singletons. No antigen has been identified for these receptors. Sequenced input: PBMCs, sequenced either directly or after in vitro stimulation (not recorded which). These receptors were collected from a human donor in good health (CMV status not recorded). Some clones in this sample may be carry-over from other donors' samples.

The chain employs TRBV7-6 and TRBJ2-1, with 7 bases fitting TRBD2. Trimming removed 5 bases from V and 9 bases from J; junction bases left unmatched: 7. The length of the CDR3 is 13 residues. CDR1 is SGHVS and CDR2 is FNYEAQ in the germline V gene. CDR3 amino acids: CASSPFGRSEQFF. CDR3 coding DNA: TGTGCCAGCAGCCCCTTCGGGAGGAGTGAGCAGTTCTTC.

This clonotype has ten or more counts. The chain's CDR3 is CASTGMGKLFF. The CDR3 coding sequence is TGTGCCAGCACTGGTATGGGAAAACTGTTTTTT. The chain couples TRBV2 to TRBJ1-4; no definite D call. The CDR3 length is 11 residues. V was trimmed by 7 bases and J by 10 bases, leaving 10 bases between them. CDR1 SNHLY and CDR2 FYNNEI come from the germline V gene.

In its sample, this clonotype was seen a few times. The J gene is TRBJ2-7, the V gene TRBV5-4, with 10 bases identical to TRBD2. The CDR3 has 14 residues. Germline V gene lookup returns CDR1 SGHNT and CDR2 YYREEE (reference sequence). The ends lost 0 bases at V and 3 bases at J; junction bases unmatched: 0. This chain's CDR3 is CASSLGTSGYEQYF. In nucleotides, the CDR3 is TGTGCCAGCAGCTTGGGGACTAGCGGCTACGAGCAGTACTTC.

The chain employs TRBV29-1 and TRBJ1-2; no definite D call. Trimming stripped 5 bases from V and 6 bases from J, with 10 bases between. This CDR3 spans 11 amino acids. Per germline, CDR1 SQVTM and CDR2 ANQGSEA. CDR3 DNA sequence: TGCAGCGTTACCAGTGGAGATGGCTACACCTTC. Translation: CSVTSGDGYTF.

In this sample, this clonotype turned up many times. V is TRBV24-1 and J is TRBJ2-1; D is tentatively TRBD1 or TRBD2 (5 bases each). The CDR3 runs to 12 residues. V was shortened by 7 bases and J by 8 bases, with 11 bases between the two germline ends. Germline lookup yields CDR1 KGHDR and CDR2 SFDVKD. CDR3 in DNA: TGTGCCACCAGGGGAAGGGACCATGAGCAGTTCTTC. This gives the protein CATRGRDHEQFF.

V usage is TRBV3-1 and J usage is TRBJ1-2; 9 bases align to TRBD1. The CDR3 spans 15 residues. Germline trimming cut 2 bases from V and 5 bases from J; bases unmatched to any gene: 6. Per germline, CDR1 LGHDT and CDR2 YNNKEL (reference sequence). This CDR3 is CASSQSTGQGYGYTF. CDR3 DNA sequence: TGTGCCAGCAGCCAATCAACTGGACAGGGGTATGGCTACACCTTC.

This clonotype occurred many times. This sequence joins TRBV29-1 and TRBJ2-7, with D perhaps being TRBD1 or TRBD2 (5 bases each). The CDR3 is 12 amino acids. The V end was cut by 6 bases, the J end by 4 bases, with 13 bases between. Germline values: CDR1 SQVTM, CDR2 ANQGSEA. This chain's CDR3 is CSVRDGLYEQYF. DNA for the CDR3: TGCAGCGTCCGGGACGGATTATACGAGCAGTACTTC.

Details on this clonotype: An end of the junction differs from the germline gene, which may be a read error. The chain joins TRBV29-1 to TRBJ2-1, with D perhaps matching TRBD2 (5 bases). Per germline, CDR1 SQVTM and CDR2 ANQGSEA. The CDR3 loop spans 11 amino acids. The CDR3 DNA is TGCATCGTTGAGCGGAACAATGAGCAGTTCTTC. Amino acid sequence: CIVERNNEQFF.

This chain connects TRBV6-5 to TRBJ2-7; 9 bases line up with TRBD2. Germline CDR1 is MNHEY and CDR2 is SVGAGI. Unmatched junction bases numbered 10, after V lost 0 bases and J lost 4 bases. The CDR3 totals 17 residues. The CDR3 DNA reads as TGTGCCAGCAGTTACTCCATGGCGGGGGGGCCTTTTTACGAGCAGTACTTC. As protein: CASSYSMAGGPFYEQYF.

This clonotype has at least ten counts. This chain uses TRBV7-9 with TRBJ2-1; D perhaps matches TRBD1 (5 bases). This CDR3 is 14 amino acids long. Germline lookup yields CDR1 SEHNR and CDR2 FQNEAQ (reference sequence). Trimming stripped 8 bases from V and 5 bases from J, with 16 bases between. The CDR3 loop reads CASLERTSHNEQFF. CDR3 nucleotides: TGTGCCAGCCTCGAAAGGACATCCCACAATGAGCAGTTCTTC. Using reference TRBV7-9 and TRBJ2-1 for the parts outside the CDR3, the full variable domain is DTGVSQNPRHKITKRGQNVTFRCDPISEHNRLYWYRQTLGQGPEFLTYFQNEAQLEKSRLLSDRFSAERPKGSFSTLEIQRTEQGDSAMYLCASLERTSHNEQFFGPGTRLTVL.

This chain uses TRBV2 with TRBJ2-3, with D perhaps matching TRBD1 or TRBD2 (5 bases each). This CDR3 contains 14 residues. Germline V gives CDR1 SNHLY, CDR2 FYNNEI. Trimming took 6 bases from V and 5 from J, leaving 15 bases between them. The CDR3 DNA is TGTGCCAGCAGAGTGTTGGGGGATCTAGATACGCAGTATTTT. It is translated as CASRVLGDLDTQYF.

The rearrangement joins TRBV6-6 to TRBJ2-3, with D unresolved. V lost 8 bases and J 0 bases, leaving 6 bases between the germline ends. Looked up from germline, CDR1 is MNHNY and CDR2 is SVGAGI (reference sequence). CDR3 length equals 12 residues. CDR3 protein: CASEGSTDTQYF. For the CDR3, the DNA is TGTGCCAGCGAAGGGAGCACAGATACGCAGTATTTT.

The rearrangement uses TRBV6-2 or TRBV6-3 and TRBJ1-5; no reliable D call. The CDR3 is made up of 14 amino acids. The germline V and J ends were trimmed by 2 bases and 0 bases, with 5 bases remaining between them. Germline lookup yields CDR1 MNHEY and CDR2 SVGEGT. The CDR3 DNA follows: TGTGCCAGCAGTTACGCATATAGCAATCAGCCCCAGCATTTT. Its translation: CASSYAYSNQPQHF.

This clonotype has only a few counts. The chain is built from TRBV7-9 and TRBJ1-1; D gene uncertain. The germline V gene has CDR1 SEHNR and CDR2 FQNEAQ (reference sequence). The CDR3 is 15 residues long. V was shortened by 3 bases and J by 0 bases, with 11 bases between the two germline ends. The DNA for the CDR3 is TGTGCCAGCAGCTTTGAGAGAGGCTTGAACACTGAAGCTTTCTTT. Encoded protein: CASSFERGLNTEAFF.

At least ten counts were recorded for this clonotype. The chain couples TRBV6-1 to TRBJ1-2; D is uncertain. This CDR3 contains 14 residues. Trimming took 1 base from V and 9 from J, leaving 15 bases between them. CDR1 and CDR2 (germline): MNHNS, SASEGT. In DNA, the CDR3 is TGTGCCAGCAGTGAAGAAGGGTTGAGTTGGAGCTACACCTTC. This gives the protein CASSEEGLSWSYTF.